Each of the 26 T cell receptor beta chains below was sequenced from the same sample in a study of shared clonotypes between healthy human individuals. TCRdb's copy holds only in-frame clones and misses some; the assay was immunoSEQ multiplex PCR. The table lists over a million clones, roughly 96% of them singletons. Sequencing was carried out using naive CD4+ T cells sorted from blood. The subset here: CD45RA+ positively selected. The receptors here all came from a man aged 30-40 years in good health.

The rearrangement joins TRBV10-3 to TRBJ2-1; TRBD1 agrees at 7 bases. The germline gives CDR1 ENHRY, CDR2 SYGVKD. Trimming cost V 5 bases and J 6 bases; bases outside gene matches: 7. The CDR3 length is 14 residues. CDR3: CAISRGQQGNEQFF. CDR3 nucleotides: TGTGCCATCAGTCGGGGACAGCAAGGCAATGAGCAGTTCTTC.

The chain joins TRBV6-5 to TRBJ2-7; 11 bases are shared with TRBD2. Germline V gene sequence: CDR1 MNHEY, CDR2 SVGAGI. The CDR3 runs 13 residues. Trimming took 8 bases from V and 2 from J; bases not matched to a gene: 2. CDR3 residues: CASLAGGTYEQYF. CDR3 DNA sequence: TGTGCCAGCCTAGCGGGAGGCACCTACGAGCAGTACTTC.

The chain employs TRBV11-2 and TRBJ1-1, with a tentative D call TRBD1 (5 bases). The CDR3 covers 13 residues. Trimming pared 4 bases from V and 4 bases from J, leaving 10 bases between. CDR1 is SGHAT and CDR2 is FQNNGV in the germline V gene. The CDR3 bases are TGTGCCAGCAGCTGGCAGGGCGGCACTGAAGCTTTCTTT. Its protein is CASSWQGGTEAFF.

The chain uses TRBV5-1 and TRBJ2-2; 7 bases align to TRBD1. The CDR3 covers 17 residues. V gave up 0 bases and J gave up 1 base; unmatched junction bases: 6. In germline, CDR1 is SGHRS, CDR2 YFSETQ. The CDR3 spells CASSLGPRTGNTGELFF. For the CDR3, the DNA is TGCGCCAGCAGCTTGGGACCTAGGACAGGGAACACCGGGGAGCTGTTTTTT.

The V call is TRBV11-2, the J call TRBJ2-7; D is ambiguous. The V end lost 5 bases, the J end lost 0 bases, and 14 bases lay between the germline ends. CDR1 is SGHAT and CDR2 is FQNNGV in the germline V gene. This CDR3 spans 15 amino acids. CDR3 coding DNA: TGTGCCAGCAGCGCCTCGAAAGGAAGCTCCTACGAGCAGTACTTC. It is translated as CASSASKGSSYEQYF.

With regard to this clone: The same CDR3 arises from other DNA sequences in this sample as well. The chain links TRBV19 to TRBJ2-7; TRBD1 might be the D (6 bases). Germline CDR1 reads LNHDA; CDR2 reads SQIVND (reference sequence). V shed 4 bases and J shed 4 bases, with 8 bases lying between them. The CDR3 spans 12 residues. CDR3 residues: CASSRGGYEQYF. The CDR3 region has the DNA TGTGCCAGTAGTAGAGGGGGTTACGAGCAGTACTTC. Full variable domain (outside the CDR3, taken from reference TRBV19 and TRBJ2-7): DGGITQSPKYLFRKEGQNVTLSCEQNLNHDAMYWYRQDPGQGLRLIYYSQIVNDFQKGDIAEGYSVSREKKESFPLTVTSAQKNPTAFYLCASSRGGYEQYFGPGTRLTVT.

The rearrangement links TRBV6-5 to TRBJ1-5, with TRBD1 matching 7 bases. The CDR3 is 15 residues long. With 6 bases clipped from V and 0 bases from J, the junction kept 5 bases outside the gene matches. Germline loops: CDR1 MNHEY, CDR2 SVGAGI. The CDR3 here is CASRSGGNSNQPQHF. DNA of the CDR3: TGTGCCAGCAGGTCAGGGGGAAATAGCAATCAGCCCCAGCATTTT.

This chain links TRBV7-2 with TRBJ2-3; the match to TRBD2 covers 13 bases. The trim removed 5 bases at V and 11 bases at J, leaving 10 bases unmatched. Germline V gene data show CDR1 as SGHTA and CDR2 as FQGNSA. The CDR3 extends over 15 amino acids. CDR3 bases: TGTGCCAGCAGCCCCGGACTAGCGGGAGTCCAGGGGCAGTATTTT. Encoded protein: CASSPGLAGVQGQYF.

J is TRBJ1-5 and V is TRBV6-1; D ambiguous. Germline values: CDR1 MNHNS, CDR2 SASEGT. V was cut by 5 bases and J by 1 base, with 12 bases left in between. The CDR3 runs 15 residues. The DNA for the CDR3 is TGTGCCAGCAGTAGGAACGGGGTCAGCAATCAGCCCCAGCATTTT. Translating it yields CASSRNGVSNQPQHF.

The chain joins TRBV5-1 to TRBJ1-2; D unclear. This CDR3 has 15 residues. V was shortened by 0 bases and J by 8 bases, with 17 bases between the two germline ends. Germline V gives CDR1 SGHRS, CDR2 YFSETQ. The CDR3 here is CASSLEGLDPWGYTF. Written as DNA, the CDR3 is TGCGCCAGCAGCTTGGAAGGGTTGGACCCGTGGGGCTACACCTTC.

The rearrangement joins TRBV28 to TRBJ1-5; D is ambiguous. Trimming removed 7 bases from V and 4 bases from J, with 8 bases in between. The CDR3 covers 12 residues. CDR1 is MDHEN and CDR2 is SYDVKM in the germline V gene. The CDR3 DNA reads as TGTGCCAGCATGGGAACGAATCAGCCCCAGCATTTT. This translates into CASMGTNQPQHF. The complete variable domain, with remaining parts taken from reference TRBV28 and TRBJ1-5, reads DVKVTQSSRYLVKRTGEKVFLECVQDMDHENMFWYRQDPGLGLRLIYFSYDVKMKEKGDIPEGYSVSREKKERFSLILESASTNQTSMYLCASMGTNQPQHFGDGTRLSIL.

V and J are TRBV10-3 and TRBJ2-7; D may correspond to TRBD1 or TRBD2 (5 bases each). V was cut by 5 bases and J by 4 bases, with 15 bases left in between. Germline assignment: CDR1 ENHRY and CDR2 SYGVKD. This CDR3 spans 14 amino acids. CDR3 bases: TGTGCCATCAGTCCCGGGACGGATCCTTACGAGCAGTACTTC. This translates into CAISPGTDPYEQYF.

V gene TRBV9 combines with J gene TRBJ2-7; D call uncertain. The length of the CDR3 is 14 residues. Germline loops: CDR1 SGDLS, CDR2 YYNGEE. V lost 4 bases, J lost 2 bases, and 13 bases lay in between. The CDR3 sequence: CASSPSGIPYEQYF. CDR3 sequence (DNA): TGTGCCAGCAGCCCCTCGGGCATTCCCTACGAGCAGTACTTC.

The chain uses TRBV25-1 and TRBJ2-5; 13 bases agree with TRBD2. CDR1 MGHDK and CDR2 SYGVNS come from the germline V gene. V lost 11 bases and J lost 9; bases outside the gene matches: 9. The CDR3 consists of 13 residues. CDR3 amino acids: CASGLAGAGAQYF. The CDR3 coding sequence is TGTGCCTCCGGACTAGCGGGAGCCGGGGCCCAGTACTTC.

This chain connects TRBV7-9 to TRBJ2-2, with D possibly called TRBD1 or TRBD2 (5 bases each). The V end was cut by 5 bases, the J end by 0 bases, with 13 bases between. This CDR3 spans 16 amino acids. Germline V CDR1 and CDR2: SEHNR, FQNEAQ (reference sequence). The CDR3 protein is CASSQGWDANTGELFF. As DNA, the CDR3 is TGTGCCAGCAGCCAAGGGTGGGACGCGAACACCGGGGAGCTGTTTTTT.

The rearrangement links TRBV7-8 to TRBJ2-7, with no clear D. The CDR3 extends over 11 amino acids. Trimming removed 5 bases at V and 3 bases at J, with 5 bases between. Germline CDR1 and CDR2: SGHVS and FQNEAQ. CDR3: CASSPLYEQYF. In DNA, the CDR3 is TGTGCCAGCAGCCCCCTCTACGAGCAGTACTTC.

The chain couples TRBV12-5 to TRBJ1-4, with D unclear. The V end lost 9 bases, the J end lost 8 bases, and 13 bases lay between the germline ends. This CDR3 has 12 amino acids. Germline V lookup: CDR1 LGHNT, CDR2 FRNRAP. The CDR3 sequence is CARRVSSEKLFF. CDR3 DNA: TGTGCTAGGCGGGTCTCCTCGGAAAAACTGTTTTTT.

The chain joins TRBV5-8 to TRBJ2-2; D gene uncertain. The CDR3 covers 17 residues. The ends were cut back, 4 bases at V and 5 bases at J, with 21 bases in the middle. CDR1 SGHTS and CDR2 YDEGEE come from the germline V gene. The CDR3: CASSRLTRAKQTGELFF. In nucleotides, the CDR3 is TGTGCCAGCAGCCGATTAACAAGGGCCAAACAAACCGGGGAGCTGTTTTTT.

V usage is TRBV5-4 and J usage is TRBJ2-5; 9 bases line up with TRBD1. With V trimmed by 4 bases and J by 2 bases, 3 bases remained unmatched. The CDR3 length is 14 residues. Germline V lookup: CDR1 SGHNT, CDR2 YYREEE (reference sequence). The CDR3 region has the DNA TGTGCCAGCAGCACGGGACAGGGACAAGAGACCCAGTACTTC. This encodes CASSTGQGQETQYF.

In the case of this clone: In the same sample, other DNA sequences code for this CDR3. V usage is TRBV30 and J usage is TRBJ2-5; D unresolved. The V and J ends lost 8 bases and 5 bases respectively, with 18 bases between them. CDR1 is GTSNPN, CDR2 SVGIG, per germline (reference sequence). This CDR3 comprises 13 residues. DNA of the CDR3: TGTGCCGGAACCGGGCCTTCCCAGGAGACCCAGTACTTC. Protein product: CAGTGPSQETQYF.

This chain joins TRBV30 and TRBJ2-7; 8 bases align to TRBD2. J was trimmed by 2 bases and V by 7 bases; bases with no gene match: 7. Germline V gene data show CDR1 as GTSNPN and CDR2 as SVGIG (reference sequence). CDR3 size: 13 residues. CDR3: CAYTGLVAYEQYF. The CDR3 region has the DNA TGTGCCTACACGGGACTAGTCGCCTACGAGCAGTACTTC.

V and J are TRBV5-1 and TRBJ2-2; no reliable D call. Trimming removed 4 bases at V and 0 bases at J, with 7 bases between. The CDR3 covers 14 residues. The germline CDR1 and CDR2 sequences are SGHRS and YFSETQ. As DNA, the CDR3 is TGCGCCAGCAGCGCACAGACGAACACCGGGGAGCTGTTTTTT. Residues: CASSAQTNTGELFF. Based on the CDR3 plus reference TRBV5-1 and TRBJ2-2, the full variable domain is KAGVTQTPRYLIKTRGQQVTLSCSPISGHRSVSWYQQTPGQGLQFLFEYFSETQRNKGNFPGRFSGRQFSNSRSEMNVSTLELGDSALYLCASSAQTNTGELFFGEGSRLTVL.

CDR3 bases: TGTGCCAGCAGTTTGGGACAGGGGTACGGTACGCAGTATTTT. Translation: CASSLGQGYGTQYF. This sequence joins TRBV27 and TRBJ2-3, with 10 bases that match TRBD1. J lost 8 bases, V lost 3 bases, and 5 bases had no gene match. Germline CDR1 reads MNHEY; CDR2 reads SMNVEV (reference sequence). The CDR3 loop spans 14 amino acids.

CDR3 in DNA: TGTGCCAGCAGCGTAGGGTCAGGGGAAAACAACTATGGCTACACCTTC. Amino acids: CASSVGSGENNYGYTF. V and J are TRBV9 and TRBJ1-2; weak D call: TRBD1 (6 bases). The CDR3 contains 16 residues. V lost 0 bases to trimming and J lost 2 bases, with 14 bases between them. Per the germline V gene, CDR1 is SGDLS and CDR2 is YYNGEE.

The chain combines TRBV2 with TRBJ2-1; 11 bases match TRBD1. Germline CDR1 is SNHLY and CDR2 is FYNNEI. The CDR3 is made up of 15 amino acids. V lost 6 bases, J lost 1 base, and 2 bases stayed unmatched. The CDR3 protein is CASRGDRGSYNEQFF. The CDR3 nucleotides read TGTGCCAGCAGAGGGGACAGGGGGTCCTACAATGAGCAGTTCTTC.

V gene TRBV28 combines with J gene TRBJ2-5; D is unclear. The ends were cut back, 2 bases at V and 7 bases at J, with 11 bases in the middle. The CDR3 totals 13 residues. Germline-derived CDR1 and CDR2 are MDHEN and SYDVKM. CDR3 amino acids: CASSLRGPTTQYF. The CDR3 DNA sequence: TGTGCCAGCAGTTTACGTGGCCCCACGACCCAGTACTTC.